The rows below give T cell receptor beta chains drawn from one sample of a study of PD-L1 blockade in urothelial cancer. Produced via immunoSEQ multiplex PCR; TCRdb's table is partial and in-frame only. The sample contains about 38,000 clones, 75% to 95% of which appear only once. The sequenced sample was PBMCs, obtained around atezolizumab (anti-PD-L1) treatment. The receptor set was obtained from an older man with urothelial cancer. Both conserved end residues are part of each CDR3. The D gene is left open where the match is weak. Clone size appears in some rows only: once, few, many, or a class for an expanded clone.

d_gene	j_gene	v_gene	len	abundance	CDR3aa	CDR3nt
-	TRBJ1-5	TRBV6-6	16	-	CASSYPGDYSNQPQHF	TGTGCCAGCAGTTACCCCGGAGATTATAGCAATCAGCCCCAGCATTTT
-	TRBJ1-5	TRBV10-2	15	-	CASSEAGGSNQPQHF	TGCGCCAGCAGTGAGGCGGGGGGCTCGAATCAGCCCCAGCATTTT
-	TRBJ2-7	TRBV27	13	-	CASRHGGSYEQYF	TGTGCCAGCAGGCACGGCGGCTCCTACGAGCAGTACTTC
-	TRBJ2-7	TRBV7-9	15	-	CASSLPGGQASLLVF	TGTGCCAGCAGCTTGCCGGGGGGACAGGCCTCTCTCCTCGTCTTC
TRBD2	TRBJ2-1	TRBV28	15	-	CASRYGGSSYNEQFF	TGTGCCAGCAGGTATGGCGGGAGCTCCTACAATGAGCAGTTCTTC
TRBD1	TRBJ1-1	TRBV27	15	-	CASSLSGTVLTEAFF	TGTGCCAGCAGTTTAAGTGGGACAGTCCTCACTGAAGCTTTCTTT
TRBD1	TRBJ2-7	TRBV5-4	14	-	CASSPQGLSYEQYF	TGTGCCAGCAGCCCACAGGGGCTCTCCTACGAGCAGTACTTC
-	TRBJ2-7	TRBV30	12	-	CAWSVTRYEQYF	TGTGCCTGGAGTGTAACGCGATACGAGCAGTACTTC
-	TRBJ2-5	TRBV28	13	-	CASSLSFQETQYF	TGTGCCAGCAGTTTAAGCTTCCAAGAGACCCAGTACTTC
TRBD1	TRBJ1-5	TRBV18	15	once	CASSGGGVGNQPQHF	TGTGCCAGCTCAGGAGGGGGCGTGGGCAATCAGCCCCAGCATTTT
TRBD1	TRBJ1-2	TRBV6-1	14	-	CASSEAGQGEGYTF	TGTGCCAGCAGTGAAGCGGGACAGGGGGAGGGCTACACCTTC
TRBD2	TRBJ2-7	TRBV5-5	15	-	CASSFTGGYSYEQYF	TGTGCCAGCAGCTTTACGGGAGGGTACTCCTACGAGCAGTACTTC
TRBD2	TRBJ2-1	TRBV7-3	16	-	CASSLIASGTYNEQFF	TGTGCCAGCAGCTTAATAGCTAGCGGGACTTACAATGAGCAGTTCTTC
-	TRBJ2-7	TRBV28	11	-	CASSLLDEQYF	TGTGCCAGCAGTCTCCTAGACGAGCAGTACTTC
-	TRBJ2-7	TRBV29-1	16	-	CSVADRILGSSYEQYF	TGCAGCGTTGCCGACAGGATCCTTGGAAGCTCCTACGAGCAGTACTTC
TRBD2	TRBJ2-3	TRBV5-1	15	-	CASRGTSDILDTQYF	TGCGCCAGCAGAGGGACTAGCGACATCTTAGATACGCAGTATTTT
TRBD1	TRBJ2-3	TRBV6-4	14	-	CASSGQGEADTQYF	TGTGCCAGCAGTGGGCAGGGGGAAGCAGATACGCAGTATTTT
-	TRBJ2-7	TRBV5-5	13	once	CASSALDFGEQYF	TGTGCCAGCAGCGCCCTAGATTTCGGCGAGCAGTACTTC
TRBD1	TRBJ2-1	TRBV6-1	15	-	CASNKGQSSYNEQFF	TGTGCCAGCAATAAGGGACAGAGCTCCTACAATGAGCAGTTCTTC
-	TRBJ2-1	TRBV5-1	13	-	CASSGNRYNEQFF	TGCGCCAGCAGCGGTAACAGGTACAATGAGCAGTTCTTC
TRBD2	TRBJ2-1	TRBV19	15	-	CASTLAVSSYNEQFF	TGTGCCAGTACCCTAGCGGTTAGCTCCTACAATGAGCAGTTCTTC
-	TRBJ2-7	TRBV12-5	21	-	CASGLGCWALLITFQTYEQYF	TGTGCTAGTGGTTTGGGCTGTTGGGCCCTCCTGATTACATTCCAAACCTACGAGCAGTACTTC
-	TRBJ2-3	TRBV6-6	15	-	CASSRRGQQTQTQYF	TGTGCCAGCAGTCGGAGGGGACAGCAAACCCAGACGCAGTATTTT
TRBD2	TRBJ2-2	TRBV28	14	-	CASSLAGVSGELFF	TGTGCCAGCAGTTTGGCGGGAGTGAGCGGGGAGCTGTTTTTT
-	TRBJ2-1	TRBV18	17	-	CASSPFLRGGARNEQFF	TGTGCCAGCTCACCCTTTTTAAGAGGGGGGGCACGGAATGAGCAGTTCTTC
-	TRBJ2-7	TRBV6-1	11	-	CASSEPYEQYF	TGTGCCAGCAGTGAACCGTACGAGCAGTACTTC
-	TRBJ2-7	TRBV28	16	-	CASSLLEGAGSYEQYF	TGTGCCAGCAGTTTACTTGAGGGAGCGGGTTCCTACGAGCAGTACTTC
TRBD1	TRBJ1-5	TRBV29-1	14	once	CSVSTGTGNQPQHF	TGCAGCGTGTCAACCGGGACAGGGAATCAGCCCCAGCATTTT
TRBD2	TRBJ2-1	TRBV4-2	16	-	CASSQGSSGSKNEQFF	TGTGCCAGCAGCCAAGGGTCTAGCGGGAGTAAAAATGAGCAGTTCTTC
-	TRBJ2-5	TRBV5-6	14	-	CASSGGGAGETQYF	TGTGCCAGCAGCGGGGGAGGAGCCGGAGAGACCCAGTACTTC
TRBD2	TRBJ2-1	TRBV19	15	-	CASSIRLASYNEQFF	TGTGCCAGTAGTATTCGACTAGCTTCCTACAATGAGCAGTTCTTC